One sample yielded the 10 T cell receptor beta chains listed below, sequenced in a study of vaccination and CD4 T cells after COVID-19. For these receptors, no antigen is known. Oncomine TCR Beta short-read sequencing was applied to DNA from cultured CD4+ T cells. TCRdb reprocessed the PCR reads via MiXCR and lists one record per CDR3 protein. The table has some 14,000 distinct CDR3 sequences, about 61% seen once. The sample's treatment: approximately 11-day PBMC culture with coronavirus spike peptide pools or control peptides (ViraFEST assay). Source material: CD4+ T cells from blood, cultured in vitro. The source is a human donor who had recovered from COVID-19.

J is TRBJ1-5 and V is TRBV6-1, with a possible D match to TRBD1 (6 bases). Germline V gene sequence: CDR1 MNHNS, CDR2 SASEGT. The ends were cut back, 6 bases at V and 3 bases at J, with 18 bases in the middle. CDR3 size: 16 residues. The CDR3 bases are TGTGCCAGCAGCCCCTCCGGCCAGGGGCTCAATCAGCCCCAGCATTTT. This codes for CASSPSGQGLNQPQHF.

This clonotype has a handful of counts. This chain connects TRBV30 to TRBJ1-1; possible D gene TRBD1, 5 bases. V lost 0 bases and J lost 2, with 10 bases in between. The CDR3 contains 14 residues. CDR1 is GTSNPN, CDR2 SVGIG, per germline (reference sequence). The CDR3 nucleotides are TGTGCCTGGAGTGTACTTGGGGCCAACACTGAAGCTTTCTTT. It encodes CAWSVLGANTEAFF.

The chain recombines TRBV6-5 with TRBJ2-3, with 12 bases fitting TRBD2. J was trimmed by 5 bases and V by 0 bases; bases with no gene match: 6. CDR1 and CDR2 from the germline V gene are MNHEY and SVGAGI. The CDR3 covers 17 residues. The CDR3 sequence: CASSYSSSGRAGDTQYF. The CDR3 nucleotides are TGTGCCAGCAGTTACTCTTCTAGCGGGAGGGCCGGAGATACGCAGTATTTT.

The CDR3 spells CASSEGFNRVGTGELFF. CDR3 bases: TGTGCCAGCAGCGAAGGGTTTAACAGGGTCGGCACCGGGGAGCTGTTTTTT. This chain joins TRBV9 and TRBJ2-2, with D perhaps TRBD1 (6 bases). The CDR3 has 17 residues. Trimming took 3 bases from V and 4 from J, leaving 19 bases between them. Germline V gene lookup returns CDR1 SGDLS and CDR2 YYNGEE.

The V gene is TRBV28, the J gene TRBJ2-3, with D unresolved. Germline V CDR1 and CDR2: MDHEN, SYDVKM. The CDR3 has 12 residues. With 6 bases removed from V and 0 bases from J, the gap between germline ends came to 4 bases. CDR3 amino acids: CASSLSTDTQYF. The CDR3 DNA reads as TGTGCCAGCAGCCTGAGCACAGATACGCAGTATTTT. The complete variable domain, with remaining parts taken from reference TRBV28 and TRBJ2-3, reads DVKVTQSSRYLVKRTGEKVFLECVQDMDHENMFWYRQDPGLGLRLIYFSYDVKMKEKGDIPEGYSVSREKKERFSLILESASTNQTSMYLCASSLSTDTQYFGPGTRLTVL.

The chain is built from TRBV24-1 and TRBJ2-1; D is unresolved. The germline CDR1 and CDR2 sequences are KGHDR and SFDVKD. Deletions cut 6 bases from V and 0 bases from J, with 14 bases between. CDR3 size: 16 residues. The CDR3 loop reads CATSPVSASSYNEQFF. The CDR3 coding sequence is TGTGCCACCAGTCCAGTATCCGCGAGCTCCTACAATGAGCAGTTCTTC.

The CDR3 spells CASSERTSTDTQYF. For the CDR3, the DNA is TGTGCCAGCAGTGAAAGGACTAGCACAGATACGCAGTATTTT. The chain carries TRBV2 and TRBJ2-3, with D possibly being TRBD2 (5 bases). The CDR3 consists of 14 residues. CDR1 SNHLY and CDR2 FYNNEI come from the germline V gene. V was trimmed by 2 bases and J by 0 bases, leaving 6 bases between them.

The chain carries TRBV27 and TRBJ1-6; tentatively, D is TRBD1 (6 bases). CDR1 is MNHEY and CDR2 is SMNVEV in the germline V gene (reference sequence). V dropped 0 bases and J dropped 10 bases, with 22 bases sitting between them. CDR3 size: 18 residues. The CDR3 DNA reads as TGTGCCAGCAGTTTATCCGGGCTCGGTTTTGCAGGGGACTCACCCCTCCACTTT. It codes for CASSLSGLGFAGDSPLHF.

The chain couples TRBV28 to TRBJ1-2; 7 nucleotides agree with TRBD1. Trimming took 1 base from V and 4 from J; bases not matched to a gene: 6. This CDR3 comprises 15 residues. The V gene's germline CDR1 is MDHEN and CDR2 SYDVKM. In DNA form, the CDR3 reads TGTGCCAGCAGTTTATCCGGACAGGCTTTCTATGGCTACACCTTC. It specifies CASSLSGQAFYGYTF.

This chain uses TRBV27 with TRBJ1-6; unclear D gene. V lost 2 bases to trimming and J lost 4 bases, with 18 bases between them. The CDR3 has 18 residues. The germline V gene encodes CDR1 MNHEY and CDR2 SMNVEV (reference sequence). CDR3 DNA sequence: TGTGCCAGCAGTTTAGCGGGCCCGGGCAGCCATTATAATTCACCCCTCCACTTT. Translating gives CASSLAGPGSHYNSPLHF.